This T cell receptor beta chain was found in a study of shared clonotypes between healthy human individuals. Study-wide results and limits: Sharing across four donors was seen in 4% to 6.5% of naive CD4 clonotypes.

This CDR3 contains 16 residues. V lost 0 bases and J lost 4; bases outside the gene matches: 3. From germline, CDR1 is SGHRS and CDR2 YFSETQ. The genomic DNA of each subset was split evenly across several immunoSEQ plates. Repertoires were generated with immunoSEQ multiplex PCR, while TCRdb's copy carries only in-frame clones and drops some. Of under 1,100,000 clones detected, 65% to 80% appear once; the ten largest clones hold about 1.5%. This clone has just one count. Its antigen is still unknown. This rearrangement joins TRBV5-1 to TRBJ2-2; TRBD2 aligns across 10 bases. Input material: memory CD4+ T cells sorted from blood. Subset here: CD45RA-negative fraction. This clonotype originated in a man younger than 35 in good health. CDR3 sequence reads: CASSLGRTSGTGELFF. The CDR3, as DNA: TGCGCCAGCAGCTTGGGTAGGACTAGCGGCACCGGGGAGCTGTTTTTT.